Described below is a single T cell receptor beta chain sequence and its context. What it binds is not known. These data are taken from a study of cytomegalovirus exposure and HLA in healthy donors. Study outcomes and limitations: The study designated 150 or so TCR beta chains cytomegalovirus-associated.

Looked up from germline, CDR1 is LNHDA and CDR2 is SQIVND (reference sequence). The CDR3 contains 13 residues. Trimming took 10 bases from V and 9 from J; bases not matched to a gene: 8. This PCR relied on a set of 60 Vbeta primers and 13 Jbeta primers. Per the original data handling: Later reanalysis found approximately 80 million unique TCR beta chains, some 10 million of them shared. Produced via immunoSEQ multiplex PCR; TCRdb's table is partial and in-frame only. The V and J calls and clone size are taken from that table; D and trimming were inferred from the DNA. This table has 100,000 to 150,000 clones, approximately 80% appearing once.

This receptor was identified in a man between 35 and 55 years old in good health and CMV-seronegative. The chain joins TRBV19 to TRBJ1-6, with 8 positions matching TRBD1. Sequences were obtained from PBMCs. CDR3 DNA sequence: TGTGCCACCCTCCGGGACAGGTCTTCACCCCTCCACTTT. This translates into CATLRDRSSPLHF.